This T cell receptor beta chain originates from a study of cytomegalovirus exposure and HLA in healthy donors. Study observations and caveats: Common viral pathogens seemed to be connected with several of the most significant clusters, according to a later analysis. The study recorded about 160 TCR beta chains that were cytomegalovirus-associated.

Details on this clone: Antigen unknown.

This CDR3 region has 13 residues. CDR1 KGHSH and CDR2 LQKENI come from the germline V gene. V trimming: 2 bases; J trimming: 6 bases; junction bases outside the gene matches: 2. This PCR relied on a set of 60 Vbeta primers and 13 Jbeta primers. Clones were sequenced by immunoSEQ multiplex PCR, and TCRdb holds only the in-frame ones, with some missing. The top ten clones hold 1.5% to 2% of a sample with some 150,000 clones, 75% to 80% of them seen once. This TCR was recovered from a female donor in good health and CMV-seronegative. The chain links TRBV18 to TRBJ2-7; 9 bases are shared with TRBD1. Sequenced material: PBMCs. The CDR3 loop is CASSPTGGSEQYF. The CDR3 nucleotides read TGTGCCAGCTCACCAACAGGGGGCTCCGAGCAGTACTTC.